The 13 T cell receptor beta chains in this list originate from one sample, sequenced in a study of control samples from healthy donors and cancer patients. Generated by immunoSEQ multiplex PCR, the TCRdb table keeps only in-frame clones and is missing some. Of around 140,000 clones listed, roughly nine tenths are singletons. Sequencing input: PBMCs. The receptors come from a man in his fifties with head and neck cancer.

J is TRBJ1-2 and V is TRBV11-2; D may be TRBD1 (6 bases). Trimming took off 5 bases at V and 7 bases at J, with 26 bases between the two ends. The CDR3 extends over 17 amino acids. The germline gives CDR1 SGHAT, CDR2 FQNNGV. The CDR3: CASSPGDVRWDKSGYTF. Here the CDR3 DNA reads TGTGCCAGCAGCCCTGGGGATGTGAGATGGGACAAAAGTGGCTACACCTTC.

The sample holds one count of this clone. CDR3 nucleotides: TGTGCCAGCAGCCTCAGGGGAAATGAGCAGTTCTTC. The encoded protein is CASSLRGNEQFF. The chain uses TRBV12-3 or TRBV12-4 and TRBJ2-1, with D possibly TRBD1 on 6 matching bases. V was pared by 6 bases and J by 7 bases, with 10 bases between. The CDR3 contains 12 residues.

The chain joins TRBV19 to TRBJ1-5; tentative D call: TRBD1 (5 bases). CDR3 length: 18 residues. CDR1 LNHDA and CDR2 SQIVND come from the germline V gene (reference sequence). Trimming stripped 7 bases from V and 4 bases from J, with 26 bases between. The CDR3 region is CASNRERGLGLKNQPQHF. In DNA form, the CDR3 reads TGTGCCAGTAACCGAGAGCGGGGATTGGGACTGAAGAATCAGCCCCAGCATTTT. Based on the CDR3 plus reference TRBV19 and TRBJ1-5, the full variable domain is DGGITQSPKYLFRKEGQNVTLSCEQNLNHDAMYWYRQDPGQGLRLIYYSQIVNDFQKGDIAEGYSVSREKKESFPLTVTSAQKNPTAFYLCASNRERGLGLKNQPQHFGDGTRLSIL.

The chain combines TRBV19 with TRBJ1-5; no clear D. The CDR3 sequence is 14 residues long. The germline V gene has CDR1 LNHDA and CDR2 SQIVND (reference sequence). The germline V and J ends were trimmed by 9 bases and 5 bases, with 17 bases remaining between them. CDR3: CASHGLERDQPQHF. In nucleotides, the CDR3 is TGTGCCAGCCACGGACTCGAACGGGATCAGCCCCAGCATTTT.

The chain joins TRBV28 to TRBJ1-6, with D perhaps TRBD1 (5 bases). From germline, CDR1 is MDHEN and CDR2 SYDVKM. V shed 3 bases and J shed 2 bases, with 8 bases lying between them. The CDR3 runs to 15 residues. Here the CDR3 reads CASSFGGTYNSPLHF. The CDR3 DNA is TGTGCCAGCAGTTTTGGGGGGACCTATAATTCACCCCTCCACTTT.

The gene calls are TRBV28 and TRBJ2-7, with 7 bases matching TRBD2. V lost 2 bases and J lost 1; bases outside the gene matches: 5. The CDR3 runs 15 residues. CDR1 MDHEN and CDR2 SYDVKM come from the germline V gene. This chain's CDR3 is CASSLGGSRSYEQYF. CDR3 nucleotides: TGTGCCAGCAGTTTAGGCGGGAGTAGGTCCTACGAGCAGTACTTC.

Only one count was recorded for this clone. CDR3 sequence: CASSERGRVNEQFF. CDR3 sequence (DNA): TGTGCCAGCAGTGAAAGGGGCAGGGTTAATGAGCAGTTCTTC. V gene TRBV2 combines with J gene TRBJ2-1; D possibly corresponds to TRBD1 (5 bases). The germline V gene encodes CDR1 SNHLY and CDR2 FYNNEI. V was clipped by 2 bases and J by 7 bases, with 12 bases between them. The CDR3 covers 14 residues. The whole variable domain, remainder taken from reference TRBV2 and TRBJ2-1, is EPEVTQTPSHQVTQMGQEVILRCVPISNHLYFYWYRQILGQKVEFLVSFYNNEISEKSEIFDDQFSVERPDGSNFTLKIRSTKLEDSAMYFCASSERGRVNEQFFGPGTRLTVL.

The chain is built from TRBV3-1 (or the pseudogene TRBV3-2) and TRBJ1-2, with D possibly being TRBD1 (5 bases). V shed 0 bases and J shed 7 bases, with 15 bases lying between them. Germline CDR1 LGHDT, CDR2 YNNKEL (reference sequence). The CDR3 has 15 amino acids. The CDR3: CASSQEGWGEFGYTF. Written as DNA, the CDR3 is TGTGCCAGCAGCCAAGAGGGTTGGGGGGAGTTTGGCTACACCTTC.

The CDR3 is CASSLAAEYEQYF. In DNA form, the CDR3 reads TGCGCCAGCAGCTTGGCAGCAGAGTACGAGCAGTACTTC. The gene calls are TRBV5-1 and TRBJ2-7; D is unresolved. Trimming removed 0 bases at V and 4 bases at J, with 8 bases between. The germline CDR1 and CDR2 sequences are SGHRS and YFSETQ. CDR3 size: 13 residues.

The CDR3, as DNA: TGTGCCAGCACCTTCCACCGGCGGCTCTCTGGAAACACCATATATTTT. Encoded protein: CASTFHRRLSGNTIYF. The rearrangement links TRBV9 to TRBJ1-3; no reliable D call. The CDR3 extends over 16 amino acids. Looked up from germline, CDR1 is SGDLS and CDR2 is YYNGEE. The ends were cut back, 6 bases at V and 0 bases at J, with 16 bases in the middle.

The rearrangement joins TRBV5-1 to TRBJ2-2, with unresolved D. V lost 3 bases to trimming and J lost 6 bases, with 9 bases between them. The germline CDR1 and CDR2 sequences are SGHRS and YFSETQ. The CDR3 is 13 residues long. The CDR3 loop is CASSWNGAGELFF. The CDR3 nucleotides read TGCGCCAGCAGCTGGAACGGCGCCGGGGAGCTGTTTTTT.

The genes are TRBV29-1 and TRBJ2-7, with unresolved D. Trimming stripped 6 bases from V and 9 bases from J, with 18 bases between. Germline V gives CDR1 SQVTM, CDR2 ANQGSEA. The CDR3 is made up of 12 amino acids. The CDR3 loop is CSVETTGLGQYF. CDR3 sequence (DNA): TGCAGCGTCGAAACAACGGGCCTCGGGCAGTACTTC.

The chain recombines TRBV6-6 with TRBJ2-7; possibly TRBD2 for D (5 bases). The CDR3 runs to 15 residues. The germline V gene encodes CDR1 MNHNY and CDR2 SVGAGI (reference sequence). Trimming removed 5 bases at V and 5 bases at J, with 19 bases between. The CDR3 is CASSPRNGGWNEQYF. The CDR3, as DNA: TGTGCCAGCAGTCCTAGGAACGGCGGGTGGAACGAGCAGTACTTC.